This TCR beta chain was obtained from a study of control samples from healthy donors and cancer patients. The CDR3 extends over 13 amino acids. Germline V CDR1 and CDR2: MGHDK, SYGVNS. V lost 2 bases to trimming and J lost 16 bases; unmatched junction nucleotides: 9. Assay used: immunoSEQ multiplex PCR; TCRdb lists only in-frame clones, some missing. The data contain roughly 45,000 clones, around 94% of them singletons. The sequence was collected from a young man with colorectal cancer. V gene TRBV25-1 combines with J gene TRBJ2-1; 9 bases map to TRBD1. What was sequenced was PBMCs. In nucleotides, the CDR3 is TGTGCCAGCAGTGAACGTAGCTGGGACAGGGAATTCTTC. Residues: CASSERSWDREFF.